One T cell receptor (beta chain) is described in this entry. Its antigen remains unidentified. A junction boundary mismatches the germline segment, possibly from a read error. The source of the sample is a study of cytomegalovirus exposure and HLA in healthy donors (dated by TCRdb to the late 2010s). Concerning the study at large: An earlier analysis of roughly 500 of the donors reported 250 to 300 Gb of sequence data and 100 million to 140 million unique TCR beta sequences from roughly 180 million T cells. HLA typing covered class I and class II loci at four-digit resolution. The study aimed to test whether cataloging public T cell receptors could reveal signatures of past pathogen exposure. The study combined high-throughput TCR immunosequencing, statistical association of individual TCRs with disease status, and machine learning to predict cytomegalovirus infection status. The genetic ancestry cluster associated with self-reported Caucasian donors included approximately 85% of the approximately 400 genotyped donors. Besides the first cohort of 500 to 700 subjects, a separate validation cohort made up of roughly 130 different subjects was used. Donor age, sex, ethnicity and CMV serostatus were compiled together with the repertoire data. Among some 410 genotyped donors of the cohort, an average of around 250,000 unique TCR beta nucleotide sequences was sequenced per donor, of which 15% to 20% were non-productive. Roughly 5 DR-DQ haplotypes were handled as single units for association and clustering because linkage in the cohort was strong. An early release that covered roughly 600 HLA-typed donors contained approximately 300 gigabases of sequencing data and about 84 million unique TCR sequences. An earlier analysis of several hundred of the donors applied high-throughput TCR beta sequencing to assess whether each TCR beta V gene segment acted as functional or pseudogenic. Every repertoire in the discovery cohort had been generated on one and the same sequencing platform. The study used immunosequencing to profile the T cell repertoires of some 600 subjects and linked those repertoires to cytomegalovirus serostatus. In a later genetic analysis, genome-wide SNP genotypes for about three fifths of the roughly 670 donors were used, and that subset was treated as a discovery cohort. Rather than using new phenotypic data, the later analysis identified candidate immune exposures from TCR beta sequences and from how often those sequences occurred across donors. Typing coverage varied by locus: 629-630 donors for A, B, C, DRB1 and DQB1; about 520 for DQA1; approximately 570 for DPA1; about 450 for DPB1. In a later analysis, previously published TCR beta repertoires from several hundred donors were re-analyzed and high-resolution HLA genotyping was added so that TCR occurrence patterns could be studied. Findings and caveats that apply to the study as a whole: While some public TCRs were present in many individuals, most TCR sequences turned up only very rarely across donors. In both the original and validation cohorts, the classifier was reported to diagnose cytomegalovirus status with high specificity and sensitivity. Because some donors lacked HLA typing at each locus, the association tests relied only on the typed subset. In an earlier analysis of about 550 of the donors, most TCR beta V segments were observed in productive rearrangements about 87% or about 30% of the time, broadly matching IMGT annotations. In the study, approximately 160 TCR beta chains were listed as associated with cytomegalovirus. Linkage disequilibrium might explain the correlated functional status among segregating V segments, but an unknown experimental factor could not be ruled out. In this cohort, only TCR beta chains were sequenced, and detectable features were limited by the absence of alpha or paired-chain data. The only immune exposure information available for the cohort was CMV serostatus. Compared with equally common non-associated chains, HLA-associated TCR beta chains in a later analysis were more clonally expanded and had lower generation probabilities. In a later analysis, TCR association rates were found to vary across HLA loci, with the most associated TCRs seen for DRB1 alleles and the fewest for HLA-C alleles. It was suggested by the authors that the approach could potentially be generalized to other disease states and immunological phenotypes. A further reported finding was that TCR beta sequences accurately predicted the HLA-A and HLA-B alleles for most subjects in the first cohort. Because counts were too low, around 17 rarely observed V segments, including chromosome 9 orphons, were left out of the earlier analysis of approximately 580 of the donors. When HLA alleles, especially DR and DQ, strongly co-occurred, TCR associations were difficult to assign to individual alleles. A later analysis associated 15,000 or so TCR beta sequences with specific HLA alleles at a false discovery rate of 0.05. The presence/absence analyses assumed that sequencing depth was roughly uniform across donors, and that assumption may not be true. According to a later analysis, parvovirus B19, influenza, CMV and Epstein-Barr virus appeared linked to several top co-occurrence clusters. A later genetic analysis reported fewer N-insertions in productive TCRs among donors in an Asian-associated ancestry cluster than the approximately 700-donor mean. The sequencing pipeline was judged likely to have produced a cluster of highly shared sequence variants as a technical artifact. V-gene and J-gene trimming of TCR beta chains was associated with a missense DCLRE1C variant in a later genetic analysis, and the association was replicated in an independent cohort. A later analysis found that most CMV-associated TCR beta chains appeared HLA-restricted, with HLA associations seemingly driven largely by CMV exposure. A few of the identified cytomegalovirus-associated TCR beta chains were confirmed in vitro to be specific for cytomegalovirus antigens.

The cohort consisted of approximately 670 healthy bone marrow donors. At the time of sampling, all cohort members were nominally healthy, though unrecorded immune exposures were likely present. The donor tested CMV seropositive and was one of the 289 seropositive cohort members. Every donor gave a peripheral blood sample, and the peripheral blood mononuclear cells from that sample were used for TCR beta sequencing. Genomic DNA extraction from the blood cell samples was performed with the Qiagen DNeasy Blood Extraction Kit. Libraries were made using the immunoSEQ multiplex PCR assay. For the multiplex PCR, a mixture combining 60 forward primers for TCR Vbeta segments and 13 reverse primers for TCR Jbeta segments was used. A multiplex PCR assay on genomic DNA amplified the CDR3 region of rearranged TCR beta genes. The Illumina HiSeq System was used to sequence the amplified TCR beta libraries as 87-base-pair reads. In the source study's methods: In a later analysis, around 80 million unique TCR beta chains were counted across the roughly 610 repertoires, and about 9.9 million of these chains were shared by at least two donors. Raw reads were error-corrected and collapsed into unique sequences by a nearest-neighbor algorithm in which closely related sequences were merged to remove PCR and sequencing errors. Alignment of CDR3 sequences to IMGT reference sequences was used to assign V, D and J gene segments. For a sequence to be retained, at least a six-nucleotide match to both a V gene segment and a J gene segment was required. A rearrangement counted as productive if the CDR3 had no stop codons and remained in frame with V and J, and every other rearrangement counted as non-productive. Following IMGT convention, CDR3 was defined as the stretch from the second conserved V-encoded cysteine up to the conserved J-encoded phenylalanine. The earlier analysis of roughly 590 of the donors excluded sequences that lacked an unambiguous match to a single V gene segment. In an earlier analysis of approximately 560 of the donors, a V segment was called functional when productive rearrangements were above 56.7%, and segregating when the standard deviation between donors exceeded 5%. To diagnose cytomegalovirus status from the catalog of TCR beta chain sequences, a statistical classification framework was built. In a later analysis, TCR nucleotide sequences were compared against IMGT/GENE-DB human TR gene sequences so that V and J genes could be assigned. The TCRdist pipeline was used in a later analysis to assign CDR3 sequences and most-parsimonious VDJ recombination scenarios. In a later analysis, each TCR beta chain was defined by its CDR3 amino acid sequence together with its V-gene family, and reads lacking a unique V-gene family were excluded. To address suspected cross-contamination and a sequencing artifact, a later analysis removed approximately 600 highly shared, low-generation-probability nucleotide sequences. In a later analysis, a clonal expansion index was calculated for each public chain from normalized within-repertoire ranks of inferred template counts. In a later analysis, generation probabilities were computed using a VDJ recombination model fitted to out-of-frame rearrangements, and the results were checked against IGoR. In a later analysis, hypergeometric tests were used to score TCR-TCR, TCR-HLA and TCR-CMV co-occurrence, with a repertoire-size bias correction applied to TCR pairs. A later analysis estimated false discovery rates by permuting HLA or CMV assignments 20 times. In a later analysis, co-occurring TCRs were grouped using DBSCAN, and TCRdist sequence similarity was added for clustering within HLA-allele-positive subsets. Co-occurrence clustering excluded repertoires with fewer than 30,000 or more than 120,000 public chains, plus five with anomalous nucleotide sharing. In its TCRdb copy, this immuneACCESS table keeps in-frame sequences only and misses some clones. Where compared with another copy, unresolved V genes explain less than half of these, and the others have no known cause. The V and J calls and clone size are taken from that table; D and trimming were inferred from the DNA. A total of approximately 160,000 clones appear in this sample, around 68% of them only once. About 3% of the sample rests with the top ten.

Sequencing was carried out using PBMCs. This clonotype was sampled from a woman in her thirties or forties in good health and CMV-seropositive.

The nucleotide sequence is TGTGCCAGCTCACCACAGGGAGCTAATCAGCCCCAGAATTTT. Its protein reads: CASSPQGANQPQNF. The chain was built from TRBV18 and TRBJ1-5; no D segment can be confidently identified. The CDR3 contains 14 residues, cysteine and phenylalanine counted. Only CDR3 DNA is held: 42 bases, read in frame from base 1. CDR1 is given as KGHSH and CDR2 as LQKENI, both from the germline V gene.